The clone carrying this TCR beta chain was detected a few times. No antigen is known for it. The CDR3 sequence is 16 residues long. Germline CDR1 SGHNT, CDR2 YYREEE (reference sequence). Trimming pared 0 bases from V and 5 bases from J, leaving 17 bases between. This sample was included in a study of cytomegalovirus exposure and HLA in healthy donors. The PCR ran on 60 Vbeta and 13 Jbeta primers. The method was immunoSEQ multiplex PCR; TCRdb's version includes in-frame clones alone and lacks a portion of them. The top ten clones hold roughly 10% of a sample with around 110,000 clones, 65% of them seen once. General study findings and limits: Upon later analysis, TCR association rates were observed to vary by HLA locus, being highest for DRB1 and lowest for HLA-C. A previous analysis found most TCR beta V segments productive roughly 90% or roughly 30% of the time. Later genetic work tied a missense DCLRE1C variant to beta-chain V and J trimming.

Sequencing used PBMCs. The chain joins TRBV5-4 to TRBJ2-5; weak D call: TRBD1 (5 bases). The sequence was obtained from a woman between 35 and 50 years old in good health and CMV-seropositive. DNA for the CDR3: TGTGCCAGCAGCTTGGCTTCAGGGTCCGATGGGGAGACCCAGTACTTC. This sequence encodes CASSLASGSDGETQYF.